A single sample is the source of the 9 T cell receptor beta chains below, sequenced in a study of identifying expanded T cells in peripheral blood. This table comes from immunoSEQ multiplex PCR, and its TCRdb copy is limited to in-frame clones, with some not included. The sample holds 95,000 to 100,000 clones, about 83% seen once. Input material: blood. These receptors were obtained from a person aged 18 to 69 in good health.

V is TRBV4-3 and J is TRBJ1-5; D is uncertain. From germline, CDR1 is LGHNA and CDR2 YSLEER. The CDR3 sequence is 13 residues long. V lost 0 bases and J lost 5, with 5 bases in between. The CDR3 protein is CASSQELHQPQHF. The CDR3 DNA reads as TGCGCCAGCAGCCAAGAACTCCATCAGCCCCAGCATTTT.

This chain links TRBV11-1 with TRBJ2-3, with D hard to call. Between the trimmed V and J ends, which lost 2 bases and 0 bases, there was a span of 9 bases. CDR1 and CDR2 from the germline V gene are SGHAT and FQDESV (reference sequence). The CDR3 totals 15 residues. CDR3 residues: CASSLNLGSTDTQYF. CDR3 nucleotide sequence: TGTGCCAGCAGCTTAAATCTGGGCAGCACAGATACGCAGTATTTT.

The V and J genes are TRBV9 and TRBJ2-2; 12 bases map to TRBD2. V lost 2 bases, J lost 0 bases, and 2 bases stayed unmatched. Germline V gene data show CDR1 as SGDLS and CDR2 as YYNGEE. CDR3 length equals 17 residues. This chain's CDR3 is CASSVRLAGANTGELFF. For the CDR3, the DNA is TGTGCCAGCAGCGTCAGACTAGCGGGGGCGAACACCGGGGAGCTGTTTTTT.

CDR3 residues: CASSLNFGRADTQYF. The CDR3 coding sequence is TGTGCCAGCAGCCTCAATTTCGGTCGGGCAGATACGCAGTATTTT. The V call is TRBV7-2, the J call TRBJ2-3; D not resolved. The ends were cut back, 5 bases at V and 4 bases at J, with 16 bases in the middle. The CDR3 has 15 residues. Germline V gene data show CDR1 as SGHTA and CDR2 as FQGNSA.

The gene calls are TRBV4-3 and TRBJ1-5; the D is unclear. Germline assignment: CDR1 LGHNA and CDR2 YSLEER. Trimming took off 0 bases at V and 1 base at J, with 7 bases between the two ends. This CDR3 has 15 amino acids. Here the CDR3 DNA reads TGCGCCAGCAGCCAAGAAAGAGAGAGCAATCAGCCCCAGCATTTT. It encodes CASSQERESNQPQHF.

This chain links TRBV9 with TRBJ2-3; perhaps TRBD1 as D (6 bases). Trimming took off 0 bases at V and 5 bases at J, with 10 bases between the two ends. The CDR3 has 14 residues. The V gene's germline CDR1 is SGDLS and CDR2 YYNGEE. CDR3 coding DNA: TGTGCCAGCAGCGTAGGCCCAGGGGTAGATACGCAGTATTTT. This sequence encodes CASSVGPGVDTQYF. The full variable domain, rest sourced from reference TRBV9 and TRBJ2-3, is DSGVTQTPKHLITATGQRVTLRCSPRSGDLSVYWYQQSLDQGLQFLIQYYNGEERAKGNILERFSAQQFPDLHSELNLSSLELGDSALYFCASSVGPGVDTQYFGPGTRLTVL.

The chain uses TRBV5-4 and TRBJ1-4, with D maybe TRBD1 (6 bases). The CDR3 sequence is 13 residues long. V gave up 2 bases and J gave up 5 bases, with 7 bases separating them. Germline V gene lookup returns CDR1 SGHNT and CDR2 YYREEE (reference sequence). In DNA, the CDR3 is TGTGCCAGCAGCTTAGGGGGGAATGAAAAACTGTTTTTT. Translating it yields CASSLGGNEKLFF.

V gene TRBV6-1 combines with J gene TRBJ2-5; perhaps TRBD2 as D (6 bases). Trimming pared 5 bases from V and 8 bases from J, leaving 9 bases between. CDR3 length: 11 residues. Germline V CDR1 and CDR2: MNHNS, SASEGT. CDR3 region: CASSLGGTQYF. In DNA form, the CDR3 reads TGTGCCAGCAGTTTGGGGGGAACCCAGTACTTC.

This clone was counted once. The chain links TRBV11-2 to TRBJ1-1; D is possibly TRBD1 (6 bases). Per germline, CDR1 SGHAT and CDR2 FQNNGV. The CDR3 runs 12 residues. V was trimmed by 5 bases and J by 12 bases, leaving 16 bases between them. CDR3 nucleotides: TGTGCCAGCAGCCAATATCAGGGGCTAACTTTCTTT. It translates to CASSQYQGLTFF.